A single sample is the source of the 27 T cell receptor beta chains below, sequenced in a study of blood T cell repertoires in COVID-19. Profiling relied on immunoSEQ multiplex PCR, and the TCRdb table lists in-frame clones only, not all of them. The sample lists 150,000 or so clones; roughly four fifths were seen once. Source material: peripheral blood. The receptor source for this set is an elderly woman with acute or convalescent COVID-19.

The chain combines TRBV21-1 with TRBJ1-2; TRBD1, as called in the table, went unchecked against the DNA. TRBV21-1 is an annotated pseudogene. This CDR3 spans 19 amino acids. CDR3 sequence (DNA): TGTGCCAGCACCCAGACTACGGGGGGACAGGGGGCGTCTGACTATGGCTACACCTTC. Encoded protein: CASTQTTGGQGASDYGYTF.

The chain uses TRBV18 and TRBJ1-6; D perhaps matches TRBD1 (6 bases). Germline CDR1 KGHSH, CDR2 LQKENI. This CDR3 region has 13 residues. The germline V and J ends were trimmed by 3 bases and 6 bases, with 6 bases remaining between them. CDR3 residues: CASSPDSNSPLHF. CDR3 nucleotide sequence: TGTGCCAGCTCACCGGACAGTAATTCACCCCTCCACTTT.

A few counts support this clone. The junction shows a germline mismatch at one end, possibly a read error. The J gene is TRBJ2-3, the V gene TRBV6-6, with D maybe TRBD2 (6 bases). The germline V gene has CDR1 MNHNY and CDR2 SVGAGI (reference sequence). The CDR3 contains 15 residues. The CDR3 DNA sequence: TGTGCCAGCAGTGGGCGGGGAGAAAGCACGGATACGCAGTATTTT. It is translated as CASSGRGESTDTQYF.

The V gene is TRBV14, the J gene TRBJ2-1; TRBD1 agrees at 8 bases. The CDR3 is 16 amino acids. V shed 6 bases, J shed 7 bases, and the junction held 14 bases outside the gene matches. In germline, CDR1 is SGHDN, CDR2 FVKESK. The chain's CDR3 is CASRPYRGQGANEQFF. CDR3 nucleotide sequence: TGTGCCAGCAGGCCCTACCGGGGGCAGGGGGCGAATGAGCAGTTCTTC.

J is TRBJ2-5 and V is TRBV7-3; weak D call: TRBD1 (5 bases). Trimming shortened V by 4 bases and J by 4 bases, and 10 bases separated the two germline ends. From germline, CDR1 is SGHTA and CDR2 FQGTGA. This CDR3 has 13 amino acids. This chain's CDR3 is CASSSQGRETQYF. In DNA, the CDR3 is TGTGCCAGCAGCTCCCAGGGCCGAGAGACCCAGTACTTC.

CDR3: CASSSGGFYPYEQYF. DNA for the CDR3: TGCGCCAGCAGCTCGGGAGGGTTTTACCCCTACGAGCAGTACTTC. V gene TRBV5-1 combines with J gene TRBJ2-7, with 8 bases that match TRBD2. V lost 3 bases and J lost 2; bases outside the gene matches: 7. The CDR3 is made up of 15 amino acids. Per the germline V gene, CDR1 is SGHRS and CDR2 is YFSETQ.

This clone was observed once. The rearrangement joins TRBV19 to TRBJ1-2; the match to TRBD1 covers 10 bases. Trimming at V came to 5 bases and at J to 3 bases, leaving 6 bases not matched to a gene. Looked up from germline, CDR1 is LNHDA and CDR2 is SQIVND (reference sequence). The CDR3 is made up of 15 amino acids. The CDR3 spells CASSSPDRGDYGYTF. CDR3 nucleotide sequence: TGTGCCAGTAGTTCGCCGGACAGGGGGGACTATGGCTACACCTTC.

The gene calls are TRBV4-3 and TRBJ2-3; 9 positions agree with TRBD2. CDR1 LGHNA and CDR2 YSLEER come from the germline V gene. The CDR3 runs 16 residues. After removal of 0 bases from V and 6 bases from J, the junction contained 7 bases not matched to a gene. CDR3 nucleotides: TGCGCCAGCAGCCAAGAGGAAGCGGGGGGCGGGGATACGCAGTATTTT. It codes for CASSQEEAGGGDTQYF.

J is TRBJ1-6 and V is TRBV7-9; 7 nucleotides line up with TRBD1. Germline loops: CDR1 SEHNR, CDR2 FQNEAQ (reference sequence). V was pared by 10 bases and J by 10 bases, with 16 bases of the junction left unmatched. This CDR3 is 15 amino acids long. CDR3 residues: CATGGTSGGGSPLHF. The CDR3 region has the DNA TGTGCCACCGGAGGGACCTCAGGGGGAGGATCACCCCTCCACTTT.

The rearrangement links TRBV19 to TRBJ1-2; weak D call: TRBD1 (5 bases). Trimming pared 5 bases from V and 8 bases from J, leaving 21 bases between. The V gene's germline CDR1 is LNHDA and CDR2 SQIVND (reference sequence). CDR3 length: 15 residues. The CDR3 DNA sequence: TGTGCCAGTAGTGCGGGGCAGGGAAGGATGCAAGGCTACACCTTC. This gives the protein CASSAGQGRMQGYTF.

This clone appeared a few times. The gene calls are TRBV5-1 and TRBJ1-1, with D unresolved. Germline assignment: CDR1 SGHRS and CDR2 YFSETQ. The germline V and J ends were trimmed by 0 bases and 4 bases, with 7 bases remaining between them. The CDR3 has 13 amino acids. The CDR3 DNA sequence: TGCGCCAGCAGCTTGGAGGAGGGCACTGAAGCTTTCTTT. Amino acids: CASSLEEGTEAFF.

The chain couples TRBV4-1 to TRBJ2-7; D not resolved. This CDR3 spans 14 amino acids. The V gene lost 6 bases and the J gene lost 2 bases, with 14 bases spanning the gap. CDR1 and CDR2 from the germline V gene are MGHRA and YSYEKL. CDR3 sequence reads: CASRPMAGPYEQYF. CDR3 in DNA: TGCGCCAGCAGGCCCATGGCAGGTCCCTACGAGCAGTACTTC.

This chain connects TRBV4-3 to TRBJ1-6; 8 positions match TRBD1. V gave up 0 bases and J gave up 8 bases; unmatched junction bases: 6. Germline V gives CDR1 LGHNA, CDR2 YSLEER. This CDR3 has 16 amino acids. In DNA form, the CDR3 reads TGCGCCAGCAGCCAAGAAGACAGGGGCTTGGATTCACCCCTCCACTTT. Translated, it gives CASSQEDRGLDSPLHF.

This clone was observed a handful of times. This same CDR3 is encoded by further DNA sequences in the sample. The CDR3 here is CASSQVAGDSPLHF. In DNA, the CDR3 is TGTGCCAGCAGCCAAGTGGCAGGGGATTCACCCCTCCACTTT. The chain employs TRBV3-1 (or the pseudogene TRBV3-2) and TRBJ1-6; weak D call: TRBD1 (6 bases). Trimming shortened V by 1 base and J by 8 bases, and 9 bases separated the two germline ends. CDR1 LGHDT and CDR2 YNNKEL come from the germline V gene (reference sequence). The CDR3 totals 14 residues.

This rearrangement joins TRBV19 to TRBJ1-3; no firm D call. This CDR3 spans 18 amino acids. V lost 5 bases and J lost 4, with 24 bases in between. The germline CDR1 and CDR2 sequences are LNHDA and SQIVND (reference sequence). The CDR3 loop is CASSPAGLAFLAGNTIYF. The CDR3 bases are TGTGCCAGTAGTCCAGCGGGTCTCGCGTTTCTTGCCGGAAACACCATATATTTT.

V usage is TRBV5-1 and J usage is TRBJ1-2; no definite D call. CDR1 is SGHRS, CDR2 YFSETQ, per germline. CDR3 length: 12 residues. Trimming took off 0 bases at V and 6 bases at J, with 6 bases between the two ends. In nucleotides, the CDR3 is TGCGCCAGCAGCTTGGGTCAGGATGGCTACACCTTC. Translating it yields CASSLGQDGYTF.

V gene TRBV5-5 combines with J gene TRBJ2-7; D perhaps matches TRBD1 (6 bases). Germline V gives CDR1 SGHKS, CDR2 YYEKEE (reference sequence). The V and J ends lost 4 bases and 10 bases respectively, with 21 bases between them. The CDR3 spans 14 residues. The CDR3 spells CASSHTPGDRAQYF. The CDR3 DNA reads as TGTGCCAGCAGCCATACCCCAGGGGACCGCGCCCAGTACTTC.

The genes are TRBV15 and TRBJ1-4, with D perhaps matching TRBD1 (5 bases). CDR3 length: 15 amino acids. The V gene's germline CDR1 is LNHNV and CDR2 YYDKDF (reference sequence). V was trimmed by 3 bases and J by 5 bases, leaving 13 bases between them. The CDR3 protein is CATSRGGVLNEKLFF. The DNA of the CDR3 is TGTGCCACCAGCAGGGGAGGGGTTCTCAATGAAAAACTGTTTTTT. Using reference TRBV15 and TRBJ1-4 for the parts outside the CDR3, the full variable domain is DAMVIQNPRYQVTQFGKPVTLSCSQTLNHNVMYWYQQKSSQAPKLLFHYYDKDFNNEADTPDNFQSRRPNTSFCFLDIRSPGLGDTAMYLCATSRGGVLNEKLFFGSGTQLSVL.

This clone was recorded a few times. V and J are TRBV20-1 and TRBJ1-1; D unresolved. The CDR3 totals 15 residues. V lost 3 bases and J lost 0, with 14 bases in between. Per germline, CDR1 DFQATT and CDR2 SNEGSKA (reference sequence). The CDR3 DNA reads as TGCAGTGCTAGTATGACGGGGTTGGTGAACACTGAAGCTTTCTTT. Its translation is CSASMTGLVNTEAFF.

The chain employs TRBV16 and TRBJ2-7, with D unresolved. Trimming left V 0 bases short and J 3 bases short, with 9 bases between. This CDR3 spans 14 amino acids. CDR1 is KGHSY and CDR2 is FQNENV in the germline V gene. CDR3 sequence: CASSQSLFRYEQYF. The CDR3 coding sequence is TGTGCCAGCAGCCAATCCTTGTTTCGCTACGAGCAGTACTTC.

The V and J genes are TRBV7-9 and TRBJ1-2, with 7 nucleotides matching TRBD1. The trim removed 3 bases at V and 2 bases at J, leaving 6 bases unmatched. The CDR3 totals 15 residues. Looked up from germline, CDR1 is SEHNR and CDR2 is FQNEAQ (reference sequence). The CDR3 protein is CASSFLAGQNYGYTF. CDR3 DNA sequence: TGTGCCAGCAGCTTCCTTGCGGGACAGAACTATGGCTACACCTTC.

The J gene is TRBJ1-1, the V gene TRBV2; D is possibly TRBD1 (5 bases). Trimming took off 6 bases at V and 4 bases at J, with 15 bases between the two ends. The length of the CDR3 is 14 residues. In germline, CDR1 is SNHLY, CDR2 FYNNEI. The CDR3, as DNA: TGTGCCAGCAGCGTACAATGGGGGGGCACTGAAGCTTTCTTT. Its protein product is CASSVQWGGTEAFF.

This clone appeared a few times. The chain uses TRBV7-9 and TRBJ2-3; D is unclear. The ends were cut back, 3 bases at V and 2 bases at J, with 12 bases in the middle. This CDR3 contains 15 residues. Germline CDR1 is SEHNR and CDR2 is FQNEAQ (reference sequence). The CDR3 here is CASSFFVGNTDTQYF. DNA for the CDR3: TGTGCCAGCAGCTTTTTTGTGGGCAACACAGATACGCAGTATTTT.

The chain carries TRBV6-5 and TRBJ2-1; D possibly corresponds to TRBD1 (6 bases). V lost 6 bases, J lost 4 bases, and 13 bases lay in between. Germline V gene data show CDR1 as MNHEY and CDR2 as SVGAGI. This CDR3 is 14 amino acids long. The CDR3 reads CASRTGTPYNEQFF. In DNA, the CDR3 is TGTGCCAGCAGAACCGGGACACCTTACAATGAGCAGTTCTTC.

The chain combines TRBV15 with TRBJ1-3; D is unresolved. Looked up from germline, CDR1 is LNHNV and CDR2 is YYDKDF (reference sequence). CDR3 length equals 16 residues. With 0 bases removed from V and 1 base from J, the gap between germline ends came to 10 bases. The CDR3 reads CATSRDLADSGNTIYF. The CDR3 DNA is TGTGCCACCAGCAGAGATCTGGCGGATTCTGGAAACACCATATATTTT.

This chain links TRBV7-9 with TRBJ1-2; the D gene is possibly TRBD1 (6 bases). V shed 5 bases and J shed 6 bases, with 13 bases lying between them. Per the germline V gene, CDR1 is SEHNR and CDR2 is FQNEAQ (reference sequence). The CDR3 totals 13 residues. The CDR3 DNA is TGTGCCAGCAGCCCAAACAGGGACCATGGCTACACCTTC. This sequence encodes CASSPNRDHGYTF. The complete variable domain, with remaining parts taken from reference TRBV7-9 and TRBJ1-2, reads DTGVSQNPRHKITKRGQNVTFRCDPISEHNRLYWYRQTLGQGPEFLTYFQNEAQLEKSRLLSDRFSAERPKGSFSTLEIQRTEQGDSAMYLCASSPNRDHGYTFGSGTRLTVV.

The chain employs TRBV5-6 and TRBJ1-6, with 9 bases identical to TRBD1. With V trimmed by 2 bases and J by 7 bases, 13 bases remained unmatched. This CDR3 has 18 residues. The germline V gene has CDR1 SGHDT and CDR2 YYEEEE. This CDR3 reads CASSFLFTGGDGNSPLHF. CDR3 bases: TGTGCCAGCAGCTTTCTCTTTACAGGGGGCGACGGAAATTCACCCCTCCACTTT.